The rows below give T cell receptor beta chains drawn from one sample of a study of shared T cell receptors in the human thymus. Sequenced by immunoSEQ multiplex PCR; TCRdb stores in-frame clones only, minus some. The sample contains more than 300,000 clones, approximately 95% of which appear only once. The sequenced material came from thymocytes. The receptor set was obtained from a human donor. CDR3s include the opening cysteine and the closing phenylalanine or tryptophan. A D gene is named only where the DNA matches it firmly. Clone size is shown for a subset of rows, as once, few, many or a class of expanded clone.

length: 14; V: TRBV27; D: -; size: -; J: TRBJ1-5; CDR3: CAILTDGSNQPQHF; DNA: TGTGCCATCCTGACAGACGGAAGCAATCAGCCCCAGCATTTT
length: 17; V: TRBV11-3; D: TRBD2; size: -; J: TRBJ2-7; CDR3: CASSLDTSGNGAYEQYF; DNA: TGTGCCAGCAGCTTGGATACTAGCGGGAACGGAGCCTACGAGCAGTACTTC
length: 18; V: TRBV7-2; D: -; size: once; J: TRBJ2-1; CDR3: CASSPHPLSQPEYNEQFF; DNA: TGTGCCAGCAGCCCCCACCCGCTAAGCCAACCAGAATACAATGAGCAGTTCTTC
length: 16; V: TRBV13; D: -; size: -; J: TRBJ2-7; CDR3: CASSLLKRGPSYEQYF; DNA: TGTGCCAGCAGCTTACTGAAAAGGGGTCCCTCCTACGAGCAGTACTTC
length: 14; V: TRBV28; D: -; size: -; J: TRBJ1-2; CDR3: CASTTLPGNYGYTF; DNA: TGTGCCAGCACTACTTTGCCCGGTAACTATGGCTACACCTTC
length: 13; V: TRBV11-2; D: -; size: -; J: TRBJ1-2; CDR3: CASSLGLIYGYTF; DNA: TGTGCCAGCAGCTTGGGACTTATCTATGGCTACACCTTC
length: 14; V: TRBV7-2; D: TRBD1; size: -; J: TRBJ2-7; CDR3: CASRGQVNFYEQYF; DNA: TGTGCCAGCAGAGGACAGGTTAATTTTTACGAGCAGTACTTC
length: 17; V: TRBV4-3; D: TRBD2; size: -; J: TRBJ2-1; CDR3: CASSPTSGRTSYNEQFF; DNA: TGCGCCAGCAGCCCTACTAGCGGGAGGACCTCCTACAATGAGCAGTTCTTC
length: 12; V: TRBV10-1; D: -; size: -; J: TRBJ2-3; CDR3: CASSEAGDTQYF; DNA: TGCGCCAGCAGTGAAGCGGGAGATACGCAGTATTTT
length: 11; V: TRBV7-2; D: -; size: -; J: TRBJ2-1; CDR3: CASSLAGEQFF; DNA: TGTGCCAGCAGCTTAGCCGGTGAGCAGTTCTTC
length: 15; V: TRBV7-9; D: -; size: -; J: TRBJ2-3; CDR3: CASSYRQAGTDTQYF; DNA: TGTGCCAGCAGCTACAGACAGGCAGGCACAGATACGCAGTATTTT
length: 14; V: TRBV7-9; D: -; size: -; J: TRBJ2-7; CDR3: CASSFDTTVYEQYF; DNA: TGTGCCAGCAGCTTTGATACCACAGTTTACGAGCAGTACTTC
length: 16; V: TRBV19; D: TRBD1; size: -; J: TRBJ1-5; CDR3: CASSSLDRGEVQPQHF; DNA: TGTGCCAGTAGTTCTCTAGACAGGGGGGAGGTACAGCCCCAGCATTTT
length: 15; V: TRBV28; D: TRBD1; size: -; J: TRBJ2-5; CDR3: CASSTGTGERETQYF; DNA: TGTGCCAGCAGTACAGGGACAGGGGAACGCGAGACCCAGTACTTC
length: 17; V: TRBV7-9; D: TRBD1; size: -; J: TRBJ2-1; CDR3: CASRHRGRDRGRGEQFF; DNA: TGTGCCAGCAGGCATCGAGGTAGGGACAGGGGTAGAGGTGAGCAGTTCTTC
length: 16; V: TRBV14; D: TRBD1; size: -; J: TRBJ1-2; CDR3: CASSHSWTGAGYGYTF; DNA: TGTGCCAGCAGCCATTCATGGACAGGGGCGGGCTATGGCTACACCTTC
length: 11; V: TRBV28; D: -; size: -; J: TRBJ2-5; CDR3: CATKGWETQYF; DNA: TGTGCCACCAAGGGGTGGGAGACCCAGTACTTC
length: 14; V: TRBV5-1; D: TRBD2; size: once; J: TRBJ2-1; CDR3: CASSLGGGRDEQFF; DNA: TGCGCCAGCAGCTTGGGCGGAGGGAGGGATGAGCAGTTCTTC
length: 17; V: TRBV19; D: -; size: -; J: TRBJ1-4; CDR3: CASSISQPKGFNEKLFF; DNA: TGTGCCAGTAGTATCTCCCAGCCAAAGGGATTTAATGAAAAACTGTTTTTT
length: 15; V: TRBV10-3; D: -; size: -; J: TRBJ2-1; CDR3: CAISDETKSYNEQFF; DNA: TGTGCCATCAGTGATGAGACGAAATCCTACAATGAGCAGTTCTTC
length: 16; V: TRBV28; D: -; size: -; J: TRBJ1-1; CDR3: CASSLGKGRPNTEAFF; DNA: TGTGCCAGCAGCCTAGGGAAAGGGCGGCCGAACACTGAAGCTTTCTTT
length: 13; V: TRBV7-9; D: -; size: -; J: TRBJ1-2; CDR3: CASSGRSFYGYTF; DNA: TGTGCCAGCAGCGGTCGGTCGTTCTATGGCTACACCTTC
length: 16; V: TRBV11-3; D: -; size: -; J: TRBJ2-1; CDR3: CASSLGVSAGQNEQFF; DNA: TGTGCCAGCAGCTTAGGAGTTTCGGCGGGCCAAAATGAGCAGTTCTTC
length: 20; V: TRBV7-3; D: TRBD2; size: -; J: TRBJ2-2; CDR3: CASSQSPTSGSPGGTGELFF; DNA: TGTGCCAGCAGCCAATCACCCACTAGCGGGAGCCCCGGGGGCACCGGGGAGCTGTTTTTT
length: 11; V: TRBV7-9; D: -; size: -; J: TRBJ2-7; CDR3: CASSLSYEQYF; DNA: TGTGCCAGCAGCTTATCTTACGAGCAGTACTTC
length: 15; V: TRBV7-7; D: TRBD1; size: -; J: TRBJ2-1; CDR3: CASSLAVGQGLEQFF; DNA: TGTGCTAGCAGCTTAGCGGTAGGACAGGGGCTTGAGCAGTTCTTC
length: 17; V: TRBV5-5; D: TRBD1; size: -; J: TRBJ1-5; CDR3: CASSLGETGGNCQPQHF; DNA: TGTGCCAGCAGCTTGGGAGAGACAGGGGGCAATTGTCAGCCCCAGCATTTT
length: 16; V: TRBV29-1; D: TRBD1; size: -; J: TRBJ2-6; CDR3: CSVVDRGPDGANVLTF; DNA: TGCAGCGTTGTGGACAGGGGGCCAGATGGGGCCAACGTCCTGACTTTC
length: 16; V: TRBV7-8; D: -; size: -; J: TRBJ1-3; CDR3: CASSPPRWVWGNTIYF; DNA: TGTGCCAGCAGCCCCCCTAGGTGGGTGTGGGGAAACACCATATATTTT
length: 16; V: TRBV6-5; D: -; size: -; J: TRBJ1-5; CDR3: CASSYSLGLTNQPQHF; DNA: TGTGCCAGCAGTTACTCGCTTGGTCTGACTAATCAGCCCCAGCATTTT
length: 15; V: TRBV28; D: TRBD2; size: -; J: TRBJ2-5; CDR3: CASSARTSGEETQYF; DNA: TGTGCCAGCAGTGCCCGGACTAGCGGAGAAGAGACCCAGTACTTC
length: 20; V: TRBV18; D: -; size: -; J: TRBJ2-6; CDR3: CASSPGLRDTEHSGANVLTF; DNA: TGTGCCAGCTCACCGGGGCTCCGGGACACTGAGCACTCTGGGGCCAACGTCCTGACTTTC